This T cell receptor beta chain was documented in a study of shared clonotypes between healthy human individuals (dated by TCRdb to the early 2020s). Regarding the complete study: Two women and a few men aged 18 to 49 years were included in the cohort. Libraries were prepared and TCR repertoires were sequenced by different laboratories using diverse techniques, in order to increase sequencing depth and limit assay-specific biases. To estimate repertoire size and how much clonotype sharing occurs between individuals, the study deeply sequenced the blood TCR repertoires of roughly 5 healthy adults. For each donor, three plates each were used for CD4 naive and CD4 memory, two plates were used for CD8 naive, and one plate was used for CD8 memory. Per donor, leukapheresis produced somewhere between about 0.94 and 9 billion PBMCs.

Healthy HIV-negative adults with no recently reported acute infections or vaccinations were included as donors. Only Caucasian adults living in Nashville, Tennessee, USA were represented among the donors. Magnetic negative selection was used to enrich CD4+ T cells, after which naive cells were positively selected on CD45RA and the negative fraction became the memory subset. Blood was obtained by leukapheresis, after which PBMCs were separated by Ficoll-Histopaque density gradient centrifugation and cryopreserved in liquid nitrogen vapor phase. Purity and quantity of every magnetically sorted T cell population were checked by analytical flow cytometry. From each sorted fraction, genomic DNA was isolated and quantified by UV absorbance on a Nanodrop 2000c. V is cut back by 2 bases and J by 9 bases, with 5 bases in the junction unmatched. CDR1 SGHRS and CDR2 YFSETQ were looked up in the germline V gene. The CDR3 measures 14 amino acids from cysteine to phenylalanine. Of the read, only the CDR3 DNA is kept; its 42 bases are in frame from base 1.

As to this clone: Its antigen specificity is not known. No qualities accompany the bases; no much larger clone lies one base away.

Using the deep immunoSEQ assay, multiplex PCR amplified TCR CDR3 regions from genomic DNA. Extracted genomic DNA from each cell subset was distributed evenly across all wells of several immunoSEQ 96-well plates, and each plate was treated as a replicate. For sorted subsets, 150 to 250 ng genomic DNA, equal to 30,000 to 35,000 T cell genomes, was loaded into each replicate PCR. The purified libraries were quantified using a Qubit 3.0 fluorometer, sized with a Bioanalyzer 2100, and then quantified again using the KAPA Library Quantification kit. Each immunoSEQ 96-well plate was sequenced on its own single-read 150-cycle Illumina NextSeq 550 flow cell. The original pipeline was this. Because the immunoSEQ output held only junctional sequences and lacked quality scores, the filtering could not match the filtering applied to full-length reads. Sequences were annotated with PyIR, a Python wrapper for IgBLAST v1.9, using IMGT germline references to assign V/J genes and CDR3. Reads were filtered out if the reads had weak V/J assignments (E-value above 1e-6), no CDR3, stop codons, out-of-frame junctions, or ambiguous translated residues. V3J clonotypes were defined as sequences sharing the same inferred V gene, J gene, and CDR3 amino acid sequence. The percentage overlap between two repertoires was calculated by dividing the number of shared unique clonotypes by the size of the smaller repertoire. RTK rarefaction, the Chao1 estimator, and Recon v2.1 estimates of unobserved clonotypes were used to assess repertoire richness. For all TCRbeta clonotypes obtained by the gDNA method from a few donors, generation probabilities were computed with OLGA. Drawn from immuneACCESS, this table holds only the in-frame rearrangements with V and J called that TCRdb kept. Clones are partly lost; checked studies trace under half to an unresolved V gene and leave the rest unexplained. V, J and clone size are taken as reported in that table, and D and trimming were inferred from the DNA itself. The sample table shows some 2.1 million clones, and 95% are seen once. Under 0.15% of the sample is taken by the ten largest.

What the work shows at the level of the full study, not this receptor alone: Based on pairwise subsampling, the degree of clonotype sharing among donors was expected to be affected by sequencing depth. Across several donors, approximately 4.6% of naive CD4, approximately 4% of naive CD8, 2.3% of memory CD4, and 0.4% to 0.45% of memory CD8 clonotypes were shared. Rarefaction of sorted-subset datasets indicated incomplete sequencing despite the large sequencing depth. Only blood was sampled, and tissue TCR repertoires likely differ from those in blood. Higher generation probabilities were observed for clonotypes shared by all four sorted-subset donors than for non-shared clonotypes. The small number of donors limited the genetic and exposure-history diversity represented. Naive subsets generally had larger estimated clonotype richness than memory subsets.

Recombination connected TRBV5-1 to TRBJ1-6, with TRBD1 identical over 7 junction bases. Sequences were obtained from naive CD4+ T cells sorted from blood. The cell subset or site label, as the study defines it: CD45RA+ positively selected. This clonotype originated in a man younger than 35 in good health. The sequence in DNA is TGCGCCAGCAGCTTAGGGACAGAGATTTCACCCCTCCACTTT. Translation gives CASSLGTEISPLHF. The variable domain in full, with residues beyond the CDR3 obtained from the reference TRBV5-1 and TRBJ1-6 genes, is KAGVTQTPRYLIKTRGQQVTLSCSPISGHRSVSWYQQTPGQGLQFLFEYFSETQRNKGNFPGRFSGRQFSNSRSEMNVSTLELGDSALYLCASSLGTEISPLHFGNGTRLTVT.